This TCR beta chain was profiled in a study of OX40 agonist ivuxolimab in advanced cancers. Looking at the study overall: Having had anti-PD-1, anti-PD-L1 or anti-CTLA-4 therapy before was allowed, and roughly 40% had some. Partial responses were achieved by three patients, one with hepatocellular carcinoma and two with cutaneous melanoma.

TCRdb's table, derived via immunoSEQ multiplex PCR, lists solely in-frame clones and lacks some. The table lists 81,000 or so clones, 93% of them singletons, with approximately 15% in the top ten. The CDR3 contains 14 residues. Germline-derived CDR1 and CDR2 are MNHNY and SVGAGI (reference sequence). The V end lost 4 bases, the J end lost 4 bases, and 13 bases lay between the germline ends. Points from the study as a whole: Among some nonresponders, normalized T-cell clonal expansion was also low.

Remarks on this clone: The antigen is undetermined.

The genes are TRBV6-6 and TRBJ1-1, with a weak D call TRBD1 (6 bases). The sequences come from CD4+ or CD8+ T cells sorted from blood, collected in a trial of the OX40 agonist ivuxolimab. This sequence was found in an adult with an advanced solid tumor such as melanoma, head and neck, liver or kidney cancer. In nucleotides, the CDR3 is TGTGCCAGCAGTTGGTCAGGGGAAGGCACTGAAGCTTTCTTT. This sequence encodes CASSWSGEGTEAFF.